The entry that follows covers one T cell receptor beta chain sequence. Participants' own reports of clinical history determined their cohort assignment. Either two negative PCRs, clearance, or symptom resolution qualified Cohort 3 donors as recovered. CDR1 and CDR2 (germline): ENHRY, SYGVKD. The CDR3 is made up of 15 amino acids. V lost 4 bases to trimming and J lost 4 bases; unmatched junction nucleotides: 6. This sample is drawn from a study of blood T cell repertoires in COVID-19. About the research overall: Sites in the United States, Italy and Spain provided acute and convalescent COVID-19 samples.

Authors' methods: Reference gene primer amplification in the assay estimated nucleated cell counts. This table comes from immunoSEQ multiplex PCR, and its TCRdb copy is limited to in-frame clones, with some not included. V and J calls and clone size are as listed in that table; D and trimming were resolved from the DNA. The repertoire includes 110,000 to 150,000 clones, around four fifths of them detected once, and 6% sits in the top ten. This TCR came from a woman aged 45-59 years who had recovered from COVID-19. The specimen was PBMCs or T cells enriched from blood (not recorded which). The V and J genes are TRBV10-3 and TRBJ1-3, with 8 bases aligning to TRBD1. CDR3 coding DNA: TGTGCCATCAGTGGTGCCAGGGGGCCAGGAAACACCATATATTTT. This translates into CAISGARGPGNTIYF.